The rows below give T cell receptor beta chains drawn from one sample of a study of graft-versus-host responses after intestinal transplantation. TCRdb's table, derived via immunoSEQ multiplex PCR, lists solely in-frame clones and lacks some. The sample shows more than 90,000 clones, 85% to 95% of them seen only once. These receptors' antigens are unknown. The specimen comprised unstimulated CD8+ T cells sorted from spleen or lymph node cells, sampled before transplant. The receptors shown here come from a human donor who was the organ donor for an intestinal transplant. CDR3s include the opening cysteine and the closing phenylalanine or tryptophan.

j_gene,v_gene,CDR3aa
TRBJ2-7,TRBV4-1,CASSFLAGGSYEQYF
TRBJ1-3,TRBV7-2,CASSFNRGPGNTIYF
TRBJ2-7,TRBV7-2,CASSLDRETEQYF
TRBJ2-7,TRBV5-1,CASSYRDPNYEQYF
TRBJ2-7,TRBV27,CASSWGQGAREQYF
TRBJ2-1,TRBV27,CASSYLPAGTNNEQFF
TRBJ2-1,TRBV6-1,CASSEPGYNEQFF
TRBJ2-7,TRBV4-1,CASSHVGTGRYEQYF
TRBJ2-5,TRBV7-8,CASSSLGVRLETQYF
TRBJ2-3,TRBV7-9,CASSTRVESTDTQYF
TRBJ1-2,TRBV18,CASSRTMQGYTF
TRBJ2-1,TRBV4-1,CASSPWEAYNEQFF
TRBJ2-5,TRBV7-9,CASSPTTSPQETQYF
TRBJ1-5,TRBV5-8,CASSLRQGLGNQPQHF
TRBJ2-1,TRBV4-3,CASSQDRSGPISYNEQFF
TRBJ1-1,TRBV7-9,CASSLGGQMGAFF
TRBJ2-1,TRBV27,CASTTFASGTYNEQFF
TRBJ1-2,TRBV5-4,CASSQGNYGYTF
TRBJ2-1,TRBV4-1,CASSRTSYNEQFF
TRBJ2-2,TRBV6-6,CASRLTGTGELFF
TRBJ1-4,TRBV6-5,CASSYSGQVNEKLFF
TRBJ2-7,TRBV5-4,CASSLGDGTYEQYF
TRBJ2-2,TRBV18,CASSPSTGELFF
TRBJ2-1,TRBV5-4,CASSLGLYNEQFF
TRBJ2-3,TRBV5-4,CASSTAGTSLSTDTQYF
TRBJ2-3,TRBV29-1,CSVGTSDYTDTQYF
TRBJ2-5,TRBV11-3,CASSSGTGETQYF
TRBJ2-1,TRBV19,CASAPGSSYNEQFF
TRBJ2-7,TRBV28,CASSWDPGLAGGPRSYEQYF
TRBJ1-1,TRBV9,CASSGTGDSMNTEAFF
TRBJ2-7,TRBV29-1,CSVKTGNTYEQYF
TRBJ2-1,TRBV20-1,CSARGGDEQFF
TRBJ1-3,TRBV28,CASSTVPHSGNTIYF
TRBJ2-7,TRBV5-6,CASSDGLVAYEQYF
TRBJ1-5,TRBV6-5,CASSYVSAQPQHF
TRBJ2-1,TRBV19,CASSIFLTIGTGFNEQFF
TRBJ2-1,TRBV7-2,CASSPPRGSGFYYNEQFF
TRBJ2-7,TRBV27,CASSSRWGPYHEQYF
TRBJ2-7,TRBV29-1,CSVSGVRDGEQYF
TRBJ1-5,TRBV2,CASSVGDIGQGSNQPQHF
TRBJ2-1,TRBV28,CASSSIAALRRQFF
TRBJ2-2,TRBV9,CASSSGSTGELFF
TRBJ2-7,TRBV15,CATSREAGQSYEQYF
TRBJ2-3,TRBV7-8,CASSLFSDTQYF
TRBJ2-1,TRBV5-1,CASRAGLPGDEQFF
TRBJ1-1,TRBV6-5,CASRGTEAFF
TRBJ2-7,TRBV18,CAGSPNDF
TRBJ2-1,TRBV11-2,CASSQQLAGDLYEQFF
TRBJ1-1,TRBV4-1,CASSQVKLNTEAFF
TRBJ2-3,TRBV27,CASSPLDYHSTDTQYF
TRBJ2-2,TRBV9,CASSVARRSGDRGGPGELFF
TRBJ1-5,TRBV28,CASRDGGVGF
TRBJ2-3,TRBV9,CASNSGATDTQYF
TRBJ1-5,TRBV12-5,CASGLAGVGNQPQHF
TRBJ2-2,TRBV9,CASSVGGGELFF
TRBJ1-4,TRBV4-1,CASREVTNEKLFF
TRBJ1-2,TRBV9,CASSVGSKANYGYTF
TRBJ2-7,TRBV28,CASSGVRGQRYEQYF
TRBJ2-7,TRBV11-2,CASSLGGSYEQYF
TRBJ1-4,TRBV28,CASSSQGPVDEKLFF